What follows are 27 T cell receptor beta chains derived from one specimen sequenced in a study of shared clonotypes between healthy human individuals. The table came from immunoSEQ multiplex PCR; TCRdb's copy has only in-frame clones and leaves some out. The sample has over a million clones, 70% to 80% seen once. Input material: memory CD4+ T cells sorted from blood. Stated subset: CD45RA-negative fraction. These receptors were taken from a man younger than 35 in good health.

The chain uses TRBV28 and TRBJ2-7; 8 bases match TRBD2. With 5 bases clipped from V and 1 base from J, the junction kept 10 bases outside the gene matches. Germline V CDR1 and CDR2: MDHEN, SYDVKM. This CDR3 is built from 16 residues. The DNA for the CDR3 is TGTGCCAGCAGTATTATGGTGGTAGCGGGGTCCTACGAGCAGTACTTC. This sequence encodes CASSIMVVAGSYEQYF.

There are many counts of this clone. The sample holds other DNA sequences that translate to the same CDR3. The rearrangement links TRBV7-2 to TRBJ2-5; tentatively, D is TRBD2 (6 bases). CDR1 and CDR2 (germline): SGHTA, FQGNSA. Trimming removed 1 base at V and 2 bases at J, with 11 bases between. The CDR3 covers 15 residues. The CDR3 region has the DNA TGTGCCAGCAGCTTAGTACTAGCCAGGCAAGAGACCCAGTACTTC. It is translated as CASSLVLARQETQYF.

The rearrangement uses TRBV28 and TRBJ2-5; TRBD2 matches 14 bases. Germline CDR1 and CDR2: MDHEN and SYDVKM. V trimming: 5 bases; J trimming: 6 bases; junction bases outside the gene matches: 8. The length of the CDR3 is 16 residues. The DNA for the CDR3 is TGTGCCAGCAGTCGGACTAGCGGGGGGACTAAGAAGACCCAGTACTTC. Protein: CASSRTSGGTKKTQYF. Variable domain in full (rest from reference TRBV28 and TRBJ2-5): DVKVTQSSRYLVKRTGEKVFLECVQDMDHENMFWYRQDPGLGLRLIYFSYDVKMKEKGDIPEGYSVSREKKERFSLILESASTNQTSMYLCASSRTSGGTKKTQYFGPGTRLLVL.

V gene TRBV7-9 combines with J gene TRBJ1-1; D unclear. The germline gives CDR1 SEHNR, CDR2 FQNEAQ (reference sequence). V was shortened by 7 bases and J by 0 bases, with 15 bases between the two germline ends. This CDR3 has 15 amino acids. The CDR3 DNA is TGTGCCAGCACTGGAGGCAGAAACATGAACACTGAAGCTTTCTTT. Protein: CASTGGRNMNTEAFF.

This chain uses TRBV18 with TRBJ1-2; perhaps TRBD1 as D (5 bases). The CDR3 spans 15 residues. Germline V gene sequence: CDR1 KGHSH, CDR2 LQKENI. Trimming cost V 6 bases and J 4 bases, with 18 bases left between them. CDR3 in amino acids: CASSSGAGPLYGYTF. CDR3 nucleotide sequence: TGTGCCAGCTCCTCCGGGGCAGGCCCCCTCTATGGCTACACCTTC.

This clone has only a few counts. This chain joins TRBV7-9 and TRBJ1-6; D uncertain. The V gene's germline CDR1 is SEHNR and CDR2 FQNEAQ (reference sequence). The CDR3 sequence is 12 residues long. V gave up 5 bases and J gave up 14 bases, with 13 bases separating them. CDR3 protein: CASSPNVGSLHF. DNA of the CDR3: TGTGCCAGCAGCCCAAATGTTGGGTCCCTCCACTTT. Variable domain in full (rest from reference TRBV7-9 and TRBJ1-6): DTGVSQNPRHKITKRGQNVTFRCDPISEHNRLYWYRQTLGQGPEFLTYFQNEAQLEKSRLLSDRFSAERPKGSFSTLEIQRTEQGDSAMYLCASSPNVGSLHFGNGTRLTVT.

This chain uses TRBV7-9 with TRBJ2-5; D call uncertain. The V end was cut by 2 bases, the J end by 2 bases, with 12 bases between. The CDR3 runs 15 residues. Germline values: CDR1 SEHNR, CDR2 FQNEAQ (reference sequence). The CDR3 reads CASSLRLPQQETQYF. The CDR3 nucleotides read TGTGCCAGCAGCTTAAGACTCCCTCAACAAGAGACCCAGTACTTC.

V gene TRBV2 combines with J gene TRBJ1-1; 9 bases align to TRBD1. Looked up from germline, CDR1 is SNHLY and CDR2 is FYNNEI. CDR3 size: 13 residues. V lost 7 bases and J lost 3; bases outside the gene matches: 3. In DNA, the CDR3 is TGTGCCAGCACGGACAGGGGATACACTGAAGCTTTCTTT. Translated: CASTDRGYTEAFF.

The chain employs TRBV5-5 and TRBJ1-2, with TRBD1 matching over 12 bases. Germline trimming cut 4 bases from V and 7 bases from J; bases unmatched to any gene: 11. Germline-derived CDR1 and CDR2 are SGHKS and YYEKEE (reference sequence). This CDR3 has 16 residues. The CDR3 sequence: CASSRSYRDRGLGYTF. Here the CDR3 DNA reads TGTGCCAGCAGCCGCTCCTACCGGGACAGGGGGCTTGGCTACACCTTC.

This chain uses TRBV10-3 with TRBJ1-1; possible D gene TRBD1, 5 bases. CDR1 and CDR2 from the germline V gene are ENHRY and SYGVKD. Between the trimmed V and J ends, which lost 5 bases and 6 bases, there was a span of 16 bases. The CDR3 sequence is 14 residues long. The CDR3 nucleotides are TGTGCCATCAGTCTGGGAGGGGTTGATGCTGAAGCTTTCTTT. Protein sequence: CAISLGGVDAEAFF.

The chain joins TRBV18 to TRBJ2-7; 7 bases are shared with TRBD1. Germline CDR1 reads KGHSH; CDR2 reads LQKENI. This CDR3 has 16 residues. With V trimmed by 1 base and J by 0 bases, 6 bases remained unmatched. CDR3 residues: CASSPLLGQLSYEQYF. The CDR3 DNA sequence: TGTGCCAGCTCACCACTCCTGGGACAGCTCTCCTACGAGCAGTACTTC. The whole variable domain, remainder taken from reference TRBV18 and TRBJ2-7, is NAGVMQNPRHLVRRRGQEARLRCSPMKGHSHVYWYRQLPEEGLKFMVYLQKENIIDESGMPKERFSAEFPKEGPSILRIQQVVRGDSAAYFCASSPLLGQLSYEQYFGPGTRLTVT.

The chain carries TRBV11-1 and TRBJ1-2; D gene ambiguous. Germline values: CDR1 SGHAT, CDR2 FQDESV (reference sequence). The V end lost 1 base, the J end lost 6 bases, and 6 bases lay between the germline ends. The CDR3 covers 12 residues. The CDR3, as DNA: TGTGCCAGCAGCTTAGGGAAGGATGGCTACACCTTC. It codes for CASSLGKDGYTF.

The chain carries TRBV29-1 and TRBJ2-2, with D perhaps matching TRBD1 (5 bases). This CDR3 has 15 residues. Trimming took off 6 bases at V and 1 base at J, with 15 bases between the two ends. Per germline, CDR1 SQVTM and CDR2 ANQGSEA. The CDR3 DNA follows: TGCAGCGTGGGCCTCGGAACAGGGAACACCGGGGAGCTGTTTTTT. Amino acids: CSVGLGTGNTGELFF.

The chain has TRBV5-1 and TRBJ2-7; 10 bases agree with TRBD2. Germline V gene sequence: CDR1 SGHRS, CDR2 YFSETQ. V lost 2 bases to trimming and J lost 3 bases; unmatched junction nucleotides: 8. This CDR3 is built from 16 residues. CDR3 amino acids: CASSLIAGGGGYEQYF. CDR3 sequence (DNA): TGCGCCAGCAGCTTAATAGCGGGAGGAGGGGGCTACGAGCAGTACTTC.

On this clone itself: Other DNA sequences within the sample encode an identical CDR3. J is TRBJ1-5 and V is TRBV5-6, with D unclear. Per germline, CDR1 SGHDT and CDR2 YYEEEE. The V end lost 0 bases, the J end lost 3 bases, and 7 bases lay between the germline ends. CDR3 size: 14 residues. CDR3 region: CASSLGRTNQPQHF. The CDR3 DNA sequence: TGTGCCAGCAGCTTGGGTCGAACCAATCAGCCCCAGCATTTT.

J is TRBJ1-4 and V is TRBV6-1, with D maybe TRBD1 (6 bases). This CDR3 is built from 17 residues. Germline loops: CDR1 MNHNS, CDR2 SASEGT. Trimming removed 2 bases at V and 2 bases at J, with 15 bases between. The CDR3 nucleotides are TGTGCCAGCAGTGAATGGGGAAGGGGGGCGACTAATGAAAAACTGTTTTTT. This gives the protein CASSEWGRGATNEKLFF.

Regarding this clone: A much larger clonotype is one base distant, so this may be a read error. Other DNA sequences in the same sample also yield this CDR3. The chain combines TRBV7-6 with TRBJ1-1; no definite D call. The germline V gene encodes CDR1 SGHVS and CDR2 FNYEAQ. V gave up 0 bases and J gave up 1 base, with 3 bases separating them. CDR3 length: 13 residues. As DNA, the CDR3 is TGTGCCAGCAGCTTAGCGCAGAACACTGAAGCTTTCTTT. This encodes CASSLAQNTEAFF.

This clone was seen a few times. The gene calls are TRBV5-1 and TRBJ2-2; D unclear. CDR1 and CDR2 (germline): SGHRS, YFSETQ. This CDR3 is 15 amino acids long. V dropped 1 base and J dropped 4 bases, with 11 bases sitting between them. CDR3 sequence: CASSLFQVGTGELFF. In nucleotides, the CDR3 is TGCGCCAGCAGCTTGTTTCAGGTTGGCACCGGGGAGCTGTTTTTT.

The chain carries TRBV5-1 and TRBJ1-3, with D possibly TRBD1 on 6 matching bases. The CDR3 loop spans 15 amino acids. Trimming took off 3 bases at V and 0 bases at J, with 10 bases between the two ends. Germline V gene lookup returns CDR1 SGHRS and CDR2 YFSETQ. CDR3 bases: TGCGCCAGCAGCTGGGACACAGGCTCTGGAAACACCATATATTTT. This encodes CASSWDTGSGNTIYF.

CDR3 loop: CASSLDWGQALHF. CDR3 DNA sequence: TGTGCCAGCAGCTTAGATTGGGGACAGGCCCTCCACTTT. This sequence joins TRBV11-2 and TRBJ1-6; TRBD1 aligns across 8 bases. The V gene end was trimmed by 0 bases and the J gene end by 14 bases; junction bases not matched to a gene: 3. The CDR3 is 13 amino acids. Germline CDR1 reads SGHAT; CDR2 reads FQNNGV.

The chain is built from TRBV15 and TRBJ2-3; D is perhaps TRBD1 (6 bases). Germline CDR1 reads LNHNV; CDR2 reads YYDKDF (reference sequence). The germline V and J ends were trimmed by 0 bases and 5 bases, with 15 bases remaining between them. The CDR3 length is 16 residues. The CDR3 sequence: CATSRDRDRMQDTQYF. In DNA, the CDR3 is TGTGCCACCAGCAGAGATCGTGACAGGATGCAAGATACGCAGTATTTT. The complete variable domain, with remaining parts taken from reference TRBV15 and TRBJ2-3, reads DAMVIQNPRYQVTQFGKPVTLSCSQTLNHNVMYWYQQKSSQAPKLLFHYYDKDFNNEADTPDNFQSRRPNTSFCFLDIRSPGLGDTAMYLCATSRDRDRMQDTQYFGPGTRLTVL.

CDR3 amino acids: CAWVQKDTQYF. The CDR3 DNA is TGTGCCTGGGTCCAAAAAGATACGCAGTATTTT. This chain joins TRBV30 and TRBJ2-3; D remains ambiguous. CDR3 size: 11 residues. Trimming cost V 5 bases and J 5 bases, with 8 bases left between them. Germline CDR1 and CDR2: GTSNPN and SVGIG (reference sequence).

The chain links TRBV18 to TRBJ2-7; 7 bases align to TRBD1. The germline gives CDR1 KGHSH, CDR2 LQKENI. The CDR3 contains 14 residues. Unmatched junction bases numbered 6, after V lost 1 base and J lost 6 bases. The DNA of the CDR3 is TGTGCCAGCTCACCACTGACAGGGCTGGCCGAGCAGTACTTC. This gives the protein CASSPLTGLAEQYF.

This clone turned up a few times. This chain joins TRBV10-3 and TRBJ2-5, with D unresolved. Deletions cut 3 bases from V and 4 bases from J, with 9 bases between. Germline CDR1 reads ENHRY; CDR2 reads SYGVKD. The length of the CDR3 is 13 residues. The DNA for the CDR3 is TGTGCCATCAGTGACGTGGGTCTAGAGACCCAGTACTTC. Residues: CAISDVGLETQYF.

The chain joins TRBV6-5 to TRBJ2-7; weak D call: TRBD1 (5 bases). The CDR3 loop spans 14 amino acids. V was trimmed by 6 bases and J by 0 bases, leaving 12 bases between them. Germline CDR1 is MNHEY and CDR2 is SVGAGI. This CDR3 reads CASSRRQLSYEQYF. CDR3 coding DNA: TGTGCCAGCAGCCGCAGACAGCTCTCCTACGAGCAGTACTTC.

The CDR3 here is CASSFSDQDSDYTF. CDR3 in DNA: TGTGCCAGCAGTTTCTCGGACCAAGATTCGGACTACACCTTC. The chain is built from TRBV28 and TRBJ1-2; D is ambiguous. Germline V gene lookup returns CDR1 MDHEN and CDR2 SYDVKM. The CDR3 spans 14 residues. Deletions cut 3 bases from V and 10 bases from J, with 18 bases between.

The chain joins TRBV27 to TRBJ2-1, with 8 bases fitting TRBD2. Trimming removed 6 bases from V and 8 bases from J; junction bases left unmatched: 6. The germline CDR1 and CDR2 sequences are MNHEY and SMNVEV (reference sequence). CDR3 length equals 13 residues. CDR3 DNA sequence: TGTGCCAGCAGACCCGGGGGGGGTTATGAGCAGTTCTTC. Translated, it gives CASRPGGGYEQFF.